Following are 13 T cell receptor beta chains from one sample sequenced in a study of cytomegalovirus exposure and HLA in healthy donors. PCR involved 60 Vbeta and 13 Jbeta primers. The repertoire was sequenced with immunoSEQ multiplex PCR; TCRdb's copy has only in-frame clones and lacks some. Of roughly 98,000 clones listed, more than 60% are singletons. The sample was PBMCs. These receptors were collected from a man between 45 and 60 years old in good health and CMV-seronegative.

The chain combines TRBV21-1 with TRBJ1-2; whether TRBD1, the table's D call, matches the DNA was not checked. TRBV21-1 is annotated as a pseudogene. The CDR3 runs 13 residues. In DNA, the CDR3 is TGTGCCAGCAGCAAGGGCAGGTTCAATGGCTACACCTTC. Protein sequence: CASSKGRFNGYTF.

This chain connects TRBV6-5 to TRBJ2-7; D is uncertain. Germline V lookup: CDR1 MNHEY, CDR2 SVGAGI. V was trimmed by 3 bases and J by 7 bases, leaving 16 bases between them. The CDR3 totals 14 residues. In DNA, the CDR3 is TGTGCCAGCAGTTATTCGCAGGAACTTTGGGAGCAGTACTTC. Translating gives CASSYSQELWEQYF.

This clone was counted a single time. The V and J genes are TRBV4-1 and TRBJ1-1, with D hard to call. V was shortened by 1 base and J by 6 bases, with 3 bases between the two germline ends. Germline loops: CDR1 MGHRA, CDR2 YSYEKL. The CDR3 has 11 residues. The CDR3 reads CASSQAAEAFF. The DNA for the CDR3 is TGCGCCAGCAGCCAAGCGGCTGAAGCTTTCTTT.

The chain joins TRBV25-1 to TRBJ2-1; 13 positions match TRBD2. The CDR3 is 16 residues long. The V gene's germline CDR1 is MGHDK and CDR2 SYGVNS. With 0 bases clipped from V and 8 bases from J, the junction kept 4 bases outside the gene matches. DNA for the CDR3: TGTGCCAGCAGTGAATATGGACTAGCGGGAGCACATGAGCAGTTCTTC. This sequence encodes CASSEYGLAGAHEQFF.

This clone was picked up a small number of times. The J gene is TRBJ1-2, the V gene TRBV5-6; TRBD1 aligns across 9 bases. This CDR3 is built from 15 residues. The germline V gene has CDR1 SGHDT and CDR2 YYEEEE. Trimming at V came to 2 bases and at J to 8 bases, leaving 10 bases not matched to a gene. CDR3 in DNA: TGTGCCAGCAGCTTCCGGGACAGGGCCCACCGGGGCTACACCTTC. As protein: CASSFRDRAHRGYTF. Variable domain in full (rest from reference TRBV5-6 and TRBJ1-2): DAGVTQSPTHLIKTRGQQVTLRCSPKSGHDTVSWYQQALGQGPQFIFQYYEEEERQRGNFPDRFSGHQFPNYSSELNVNALLLGDSALYLCASSFRDRAHRGYTFGSGTRLTVV.

This clone has more than one count but fewer than ten. The rearrangement uses TRBV7-2 and TRBJ2-4, with D unclear. The V and J ends lost 1 base and 8 bases respectively, with 15 bases between them. This CDR3 region has 15 residues. The germline V gene encodes CDR1 SGHTA and CDR2 FQGNSA. The CDR3 sequence is CASSLESQKLYIQYF. The CDR3 region has the DNA TGTGCCAGCAGCTTAGAGTCCCAGAAATTATACATTCAGTACTTC.

The chain combines TRBV7-6 with TRBJ2-7, with TRBD1 matching 9 bases. Germline V gene data show CDR1 as SGHVS and CDR2 as FNYEAQ. CDR3 size: 15 residues. The junction had 10 bases not matched to a gene; V was cut back by 5 bases and J by 5 bases. CDR3 in amino acids: CASSKGTGQIHEQYF. In DNA form, the CDR3 reads TGTGCCAGCAGCAAAGGGACAGGGCAAATCCACGAGCAGTACTTC.

The chain joins TRBV6-1 to TRBJ1-1; 9 bases are shared with TRBD1. The CDR3 loop spans 15 amino acids. The ends lost 3 bases at V and 5 bases at J; junction bases unmatched: 7. Germline assignment: CDR1 MNHNS and CDR2 SASEGT. The chain's CDR3 is CASSDYTGGQTEAFF. CDR3 coding DNA: TGTGCCAGCAGTGATTATACAGGGGGCCAAACTGAAGCTTTCTTT.

The rearrangement links TRBV4-1 to TRBJ2-7, with TRBD2 identical over 9 bases. The V gene end was trimmed by 4 bases and the J gene end by 3 bases; junction bases not matched to a gene: 10. CDR3 length: 16 amino acids. CDR1 is MGHRA and CDR2 is YSYEKL in the germline V gene. The CDR3 DNA follows: TGCGCCAGCAGCCTCCACATGACTAGCGGAAGCTACGAGCAGTACTTC. Translating gives CASSLHMTSGSYEQYF.

This chain connects TRBV23-1 to TRBJ2-7; TRBD1 might be the D (6 bases). TRBV23-1 is recorded as an ORF, its role being uncertain. Trimming took 2 bases from V and 3 from J, leaving 14 bases between them. The CDR3 has 15 amino acids. CDR3 residues: CASSQNDRPCYEQYF. CDR3 DNA: TGCGCCAGCAGTCAAAACGACAGGCCCTGCTACGAGCAGTACTTC.

V gene TRBV10-2 combines with J gene TRBJ2-3; 8 positions agree with TRBD1. V dropped 7 bases and J dropped 4; count of bases not matched to a gene: 7. The germline V gene has CDR1 WSHSY and CDR2 SAAADI. This CDR3 comprises 14 residues. CDR3 loop: CASTKQGEADTQYF. The CDR3 nucleotides are TGCGCCAGCACCAAACAGGGGGAGGCAGATACGCAGTATTTT.

The J gene is TRBJ2-5, the V gene TRBV9; D possibly corresponds to TRBD1 (5 bases). Germline assignment: CDR1 SGDLS and CDR2 YYNGEE. CDR3 length: 14 residues. V was cut by 0 bases and J by 4 bases, with 10 bases left in between. The CDR3 DNA is TGTGCCAGCAGCGTAGTAGGGGTCGGAGAGACCCAGTACTTC. Its translation: CASSVVGVGETQYF. Complete variable domain (other parts from reference TRBV9 and TRBJ2-5): DSGVTQTPKHLITATGQRVTLRCSPRSGDLSVYWYQQSLDQGLQFLIQYYNGEERAKGNILERFSAQQFPDLHSELNLSSLELGDSALYFCASSVVGVGETQYFGPGTRLLVL.

This rearrangement joins TRBV6-5 to TRBJ1-5; 8 positions match TRBD1. Germline V gene lookup returns CDR1 MNHEY and CDR2 SVGAGI. The V gene end was trimmed by 6 bases and the J gene end by 3 bases; junction bases not matched to a gene: 7. The CDR3 runs to 15 residues. This CDR3 reads CASSSNRGINQPQHF. CDR3 bases: TGTGCCAGCAGCTCGAACAGGGGGATCAATCAGCCCCAGCATTTT.